These T cell receptor beta chains were read from a single sample in a study of beta chain features in type 1 diabetes. Libraries were prepared by immunoSEQ multiplex PCR; TCRdb keeps only in-frame clonotypes and omits some of them. The sample consists of some 150,000 clones, about 50% of them appearing once. The sequencing input was Tregs from blood. The receptors here all came from a man between 18 and 29 years old in good health. The conserved cysteine and the conserved F or W are not part of the CDR3 here. The order of the fields is V gene, J gene, CDR3 protein.

V: TRBV29-1; J: TRBJ2-7; CDR3: SASTPSYEQY
V: TRBV7-2; J: TRBJ2-3; CDR3: ASSPQASTDTQY
V: TRBV20-1; J: TRBJ1-4; CDR3: SASREVKLF
V: TRBV2; J: TRBJ1-1; CDR3: ASSVSMNTEAF
V: TRBV10-3; J: TRBJ1-2; CDR3: AIFGGAGGYT
V: TRBV7-9; J: TRBJ2-3; CDR3: ASSLFQPRDTQY
V: TRBV7-2; J: TRBJ1-3; CDR3: ASSSDSYSGNTIY
V: TRBV5-1; J: TRBJ2-1; CDR3: ASSLGGTSFPHNEQF
V: TRBV14; J: TRBJ1-2; CDR3: ASSPGQFGYT
V: TRBV7-2; J: TRBJ2-1; CDR3: ASSPYNEQF
V: TRBV2; J: TRBJ1-5; CDR3: ASGQPGSQPQH
V: TRBV7-9; J: TRBJ2-7; CDR3: ASSLVQVPYEQY
V: TRBV5-1; J: TRBJ1-6; CDR3: ASSLGGVDNSPLH
V: TRBV5-1; J: TRBJ2-1; CDR3: ASSLGLAGVKEQF